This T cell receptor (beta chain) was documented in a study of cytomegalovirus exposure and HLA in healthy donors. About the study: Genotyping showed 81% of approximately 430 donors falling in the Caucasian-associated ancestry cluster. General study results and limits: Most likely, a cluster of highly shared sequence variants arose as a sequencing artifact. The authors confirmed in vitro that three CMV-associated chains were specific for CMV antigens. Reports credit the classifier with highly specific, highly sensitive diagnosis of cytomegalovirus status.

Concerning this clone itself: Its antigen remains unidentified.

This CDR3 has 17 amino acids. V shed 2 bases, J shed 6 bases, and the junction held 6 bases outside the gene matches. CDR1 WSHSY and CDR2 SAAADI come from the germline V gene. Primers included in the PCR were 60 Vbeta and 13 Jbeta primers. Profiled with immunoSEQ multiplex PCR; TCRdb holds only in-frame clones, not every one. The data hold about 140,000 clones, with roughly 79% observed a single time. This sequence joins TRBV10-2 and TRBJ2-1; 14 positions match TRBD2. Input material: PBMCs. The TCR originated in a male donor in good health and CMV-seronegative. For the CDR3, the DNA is TGCGCCAGCAGTGAGCCGGGACTAGCGGGGGCTTTCAATGAGCAGTTCTTC. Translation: CASSEPGLAGAFNEQFF.